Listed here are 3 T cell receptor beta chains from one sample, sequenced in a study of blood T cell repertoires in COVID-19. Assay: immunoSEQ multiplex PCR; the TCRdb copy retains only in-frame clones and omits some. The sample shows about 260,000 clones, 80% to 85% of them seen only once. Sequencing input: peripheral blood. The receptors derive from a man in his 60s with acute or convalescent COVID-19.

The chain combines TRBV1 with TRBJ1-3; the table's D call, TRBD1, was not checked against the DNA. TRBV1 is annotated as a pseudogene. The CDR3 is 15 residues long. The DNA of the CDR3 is TGCACCAGCAGCCAACGTTACAGGGTAGGAAACACCATATATTTT. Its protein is CTSSQRYRVGNTIYF.

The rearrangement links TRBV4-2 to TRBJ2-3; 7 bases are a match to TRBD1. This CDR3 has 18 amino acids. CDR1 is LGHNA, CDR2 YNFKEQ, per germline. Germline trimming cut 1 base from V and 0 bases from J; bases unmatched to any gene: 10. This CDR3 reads CASSQVRQGSSSTDTQYF. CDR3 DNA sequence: TGTGCCAGCAGCCAAGTGAGACAGGGCAGCTCTAGCACAGATACGCAGTATTTT.

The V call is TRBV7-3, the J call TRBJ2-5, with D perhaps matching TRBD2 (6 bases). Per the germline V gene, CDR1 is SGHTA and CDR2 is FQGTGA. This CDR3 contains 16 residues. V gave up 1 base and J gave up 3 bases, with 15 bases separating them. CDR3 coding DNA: TGTGCCAGCAGCTTAATAGGGGATCGGGGGAAAGAGACCCAGTACTTC. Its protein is CASSLIGDRGKETQYF.